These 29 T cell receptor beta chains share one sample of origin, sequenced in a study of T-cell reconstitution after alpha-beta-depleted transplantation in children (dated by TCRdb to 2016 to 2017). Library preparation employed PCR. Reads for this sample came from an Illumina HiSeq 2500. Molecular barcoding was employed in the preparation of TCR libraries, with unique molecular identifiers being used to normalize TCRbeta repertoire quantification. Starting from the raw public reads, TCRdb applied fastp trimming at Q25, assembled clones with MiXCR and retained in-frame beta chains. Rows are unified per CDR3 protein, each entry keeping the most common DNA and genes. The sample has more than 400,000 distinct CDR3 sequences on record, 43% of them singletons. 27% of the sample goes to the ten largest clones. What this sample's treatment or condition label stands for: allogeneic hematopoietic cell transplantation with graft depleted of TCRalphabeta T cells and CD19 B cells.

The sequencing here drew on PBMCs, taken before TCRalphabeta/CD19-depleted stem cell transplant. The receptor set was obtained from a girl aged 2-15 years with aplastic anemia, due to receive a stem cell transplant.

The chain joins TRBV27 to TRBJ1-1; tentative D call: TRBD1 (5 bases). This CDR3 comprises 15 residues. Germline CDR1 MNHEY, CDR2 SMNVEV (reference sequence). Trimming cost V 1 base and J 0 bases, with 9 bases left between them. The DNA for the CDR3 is TGTGCCAGCAGTTTATTCGGGGGGATGAACACTGAAGCTTTCTTT. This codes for CASSLFGGMNTEAFF.

In nucleotides, the CDR3 is TGCAGTGCCGAGTTTCAGGGCACTCAGCCCCAGCATTTT. This sequence encodes CSAEFQGTQPQHF. V and J are TRBV20-1 and TRBJ1-5; TRBD1 is a possible D gene (5 bases). The CDR3 is 13 amino acids. Germline V gene lookup returns CDR1 DFQATT and CDR2 SNEGSKA (reference sequence). Trimming removed 6 bases from V and 6 bases from J, with 15 bases in between.

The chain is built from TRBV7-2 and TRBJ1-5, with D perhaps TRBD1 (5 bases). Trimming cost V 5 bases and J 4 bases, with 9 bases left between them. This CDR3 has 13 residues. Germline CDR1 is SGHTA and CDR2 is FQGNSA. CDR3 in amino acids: CASSARGNQPQHF. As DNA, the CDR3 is TGTGCCAGCAGCGCCCGGGGGAATCAGCCCCAGCATTTT.

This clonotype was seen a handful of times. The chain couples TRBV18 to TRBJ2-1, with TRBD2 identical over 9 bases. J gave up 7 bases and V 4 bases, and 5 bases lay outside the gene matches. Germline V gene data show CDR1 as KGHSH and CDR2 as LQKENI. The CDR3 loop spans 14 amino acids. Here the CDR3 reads CASSRIAGANEQFF. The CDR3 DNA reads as TGTGCCAGCTCACGGATAGCGGGAGCTAATGAGCAGTTCTTC. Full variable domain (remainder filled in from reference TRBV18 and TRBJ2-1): NAGVMQNPRHLVRRRGQEARLRCSPMKGHSHVYWYRQLPEEGLKFMVYLQKENIIDESGMPKERFSAEFPKEGPSILRIQQVVRGDSAAYFCASSRIAGANEQFFGPGTRLTVL.

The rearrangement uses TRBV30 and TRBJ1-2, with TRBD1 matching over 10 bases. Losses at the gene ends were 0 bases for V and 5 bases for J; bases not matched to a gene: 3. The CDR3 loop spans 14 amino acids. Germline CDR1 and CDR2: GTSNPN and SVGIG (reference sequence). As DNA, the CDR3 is TGTGCCTGGAGTGTGAGGACAGGGGGTTATGGCTACACCTTC. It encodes CAWSVRTGGYGYTF.

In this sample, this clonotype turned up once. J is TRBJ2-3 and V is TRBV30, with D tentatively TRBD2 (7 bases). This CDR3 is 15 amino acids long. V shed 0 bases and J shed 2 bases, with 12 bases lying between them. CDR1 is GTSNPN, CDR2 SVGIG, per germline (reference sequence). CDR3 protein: CAWSVGGALTDTQYF. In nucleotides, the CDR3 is TGTGCCTGGAGTGTGGGGGGGGCCCTCACAGATACGCAGTATTTT.

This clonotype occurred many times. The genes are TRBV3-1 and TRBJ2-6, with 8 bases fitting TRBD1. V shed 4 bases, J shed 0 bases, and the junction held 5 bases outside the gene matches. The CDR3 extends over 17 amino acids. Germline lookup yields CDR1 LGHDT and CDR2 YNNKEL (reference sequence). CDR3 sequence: CASSPGQASSGANVLTF. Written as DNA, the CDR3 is TGTGCCAGCAGCCCGGGACAGGCGAGCTCTGGGGCCAACGTCCTGACTTTC.

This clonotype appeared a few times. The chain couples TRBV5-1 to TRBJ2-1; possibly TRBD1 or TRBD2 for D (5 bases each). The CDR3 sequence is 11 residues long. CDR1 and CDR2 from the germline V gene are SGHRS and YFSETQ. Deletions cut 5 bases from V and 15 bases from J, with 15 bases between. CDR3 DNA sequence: TGCGCCAGCAGATCGGGGCAAGGGACGTTCTTC. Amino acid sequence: CASRSGQGTFF.

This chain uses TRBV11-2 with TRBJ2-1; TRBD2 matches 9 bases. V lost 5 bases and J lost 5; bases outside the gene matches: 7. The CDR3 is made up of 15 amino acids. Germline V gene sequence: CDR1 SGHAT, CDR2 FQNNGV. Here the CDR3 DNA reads TGTGCCAGCAGCCTACTAGCGGGTGGGGACAATGAGCAGTTCTTC. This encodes CASSLLAGGDNEQFF.

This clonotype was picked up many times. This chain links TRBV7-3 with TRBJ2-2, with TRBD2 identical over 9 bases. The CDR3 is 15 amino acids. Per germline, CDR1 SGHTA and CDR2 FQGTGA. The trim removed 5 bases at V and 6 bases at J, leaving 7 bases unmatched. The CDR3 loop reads CASSPSGVTPGELFF. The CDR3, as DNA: TGTGCCAGCAGCCCTAGCGGGGTGACTCCCGGGGAGCTGTTTTTT.

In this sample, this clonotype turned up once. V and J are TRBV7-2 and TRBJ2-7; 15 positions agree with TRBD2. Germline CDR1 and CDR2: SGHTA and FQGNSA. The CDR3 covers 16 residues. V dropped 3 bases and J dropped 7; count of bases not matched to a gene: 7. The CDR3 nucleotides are TGTGCCAGCAGCTTCTGGACTAGCGGGGGGGCAGGGGAGCAGTACTTC. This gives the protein CASSFWTSGGAGEQYF. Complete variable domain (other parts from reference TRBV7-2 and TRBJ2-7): GAGVSQSPSNKVTEKGKDVELRCDPISGHTALYWYRQSLGQGLEFLIYFQGNSAPDKSGLPSDRFSAERTGGSVSTLTIQRTQQEDSAVYLCASSFWTSGGAGEQYFGPGTRLTVT.

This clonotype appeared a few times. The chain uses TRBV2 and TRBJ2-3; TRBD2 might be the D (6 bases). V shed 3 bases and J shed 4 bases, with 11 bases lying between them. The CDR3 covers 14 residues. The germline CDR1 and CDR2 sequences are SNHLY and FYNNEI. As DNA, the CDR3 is TGTGCCAGCAGTGACCCTAGCGAGGCAGATACGCAGTATTTT. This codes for CASSDPSEADTQYF.

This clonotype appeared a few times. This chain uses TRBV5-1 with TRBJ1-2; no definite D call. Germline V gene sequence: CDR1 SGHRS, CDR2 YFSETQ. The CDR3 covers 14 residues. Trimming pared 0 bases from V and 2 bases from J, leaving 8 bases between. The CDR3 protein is CASSLASKNYGYTF. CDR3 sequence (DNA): TGCGCCAGCAGCTTGGCCTCCAAAAACTATGGCTACACCTTC.

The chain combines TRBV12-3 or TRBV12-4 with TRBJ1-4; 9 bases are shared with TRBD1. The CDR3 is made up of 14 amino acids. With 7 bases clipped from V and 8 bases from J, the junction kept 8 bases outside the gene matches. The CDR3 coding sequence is TGTGCCAGCACCTCGGACAGGGGAGAGGAAAAACTGTTTTTT. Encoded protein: CASTSDRGEEKLFF.

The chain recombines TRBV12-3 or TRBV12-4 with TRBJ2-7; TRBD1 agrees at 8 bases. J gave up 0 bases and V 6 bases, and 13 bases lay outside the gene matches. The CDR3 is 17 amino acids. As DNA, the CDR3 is TGTGCCAGCAGCCCCTATCTGCGGACAGGGAGCTCCTACGAGCAGTACTTC. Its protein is CASSPYLRTGSSYEQYF.

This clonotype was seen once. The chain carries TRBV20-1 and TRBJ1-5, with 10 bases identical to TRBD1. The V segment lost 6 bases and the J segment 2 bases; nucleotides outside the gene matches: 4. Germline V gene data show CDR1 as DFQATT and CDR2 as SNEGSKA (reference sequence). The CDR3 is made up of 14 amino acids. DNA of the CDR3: TGCAGTGCCGGACAGGGGGGAGGCAATCAGCCCCAGCATTTT. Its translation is CSAGQGGGNQPQHF.

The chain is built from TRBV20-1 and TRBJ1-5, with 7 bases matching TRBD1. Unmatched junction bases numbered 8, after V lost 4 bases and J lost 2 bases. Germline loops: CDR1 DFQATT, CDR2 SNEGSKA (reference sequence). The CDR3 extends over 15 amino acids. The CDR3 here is CSAIPGQLGNQPQHF. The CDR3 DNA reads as TGCAGTGCTATTCCGGGACAGCTGGGCAATCAGCCCCAGCATTTT.

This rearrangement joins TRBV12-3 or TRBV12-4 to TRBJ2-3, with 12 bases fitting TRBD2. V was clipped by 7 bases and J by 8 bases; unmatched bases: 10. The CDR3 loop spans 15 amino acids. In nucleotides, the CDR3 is TGTGCCAGCACGCTCCTAGCGGGAGGGCTCGGTACGCAGTATTTT. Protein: CASTLLAGGLGTQYF.

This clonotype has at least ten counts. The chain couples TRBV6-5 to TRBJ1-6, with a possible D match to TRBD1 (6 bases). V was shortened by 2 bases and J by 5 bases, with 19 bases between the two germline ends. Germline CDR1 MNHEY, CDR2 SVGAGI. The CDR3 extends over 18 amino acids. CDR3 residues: CASSYEIVGGRDNSPLHF. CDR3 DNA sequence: TGTGCCAGCAGTTACGAAATCGTAGGGGGTCGAGATAATTCACCCCTCCACTTT.

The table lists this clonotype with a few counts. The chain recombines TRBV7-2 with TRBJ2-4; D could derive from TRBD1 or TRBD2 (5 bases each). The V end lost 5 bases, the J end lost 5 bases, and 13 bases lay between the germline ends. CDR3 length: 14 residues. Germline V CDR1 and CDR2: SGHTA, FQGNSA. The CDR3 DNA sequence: TGTGCCAGCAGCCCCCGAGTGGGGGAAAACATTCAGTACTTC. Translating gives CASSPRVGENIQYF. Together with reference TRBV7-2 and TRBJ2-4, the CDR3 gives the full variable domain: GAGVSQSPSNKVTEKGKDVELRCDPISGHTALYWYRQSLGQGLEFLIYFQGNSAPDKSGLPSDRFSAERTGGSVSTLTIQRTQQEDSAVYLCASSPRVGENIQYFGAGTRLSVL.

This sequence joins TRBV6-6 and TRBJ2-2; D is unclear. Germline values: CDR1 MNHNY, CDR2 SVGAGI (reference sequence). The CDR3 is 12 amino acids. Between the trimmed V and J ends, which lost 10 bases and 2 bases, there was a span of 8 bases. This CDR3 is CATTINTGELFF. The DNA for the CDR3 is TGTGCCACCACCATTAACACCGGGGAGCTGTTTTTT.

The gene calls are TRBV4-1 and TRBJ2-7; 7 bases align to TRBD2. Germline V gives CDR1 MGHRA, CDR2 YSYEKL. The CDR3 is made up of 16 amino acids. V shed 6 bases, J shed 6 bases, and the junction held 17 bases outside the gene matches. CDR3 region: CASSPYGGRATLEQYF. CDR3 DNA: TGCGCCAGCAGTCCGTATGGGGGGAGGGCTACACTCGAGCAGTACTTC.

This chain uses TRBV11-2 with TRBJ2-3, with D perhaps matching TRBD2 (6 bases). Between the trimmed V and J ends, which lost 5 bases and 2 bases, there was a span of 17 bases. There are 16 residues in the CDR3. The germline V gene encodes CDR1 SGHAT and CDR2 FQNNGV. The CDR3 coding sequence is TGTGCCAGCAGCACGAGGTTCCGGGAGTTCACAGATACGCAGTATTTT. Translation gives CASSTRFREFTDTQYF. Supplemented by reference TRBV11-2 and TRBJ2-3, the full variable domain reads EAGVAQSPRYKIIEKRQSVAFWCNPISGHATLYWYQQILGQGPKLLIQFQNNGVVDDSQLPKDRFSAERLKGVDSTLKIQPAKLEDSAVYLCASSTRFREFTDTQYFGPGTRLTVL.

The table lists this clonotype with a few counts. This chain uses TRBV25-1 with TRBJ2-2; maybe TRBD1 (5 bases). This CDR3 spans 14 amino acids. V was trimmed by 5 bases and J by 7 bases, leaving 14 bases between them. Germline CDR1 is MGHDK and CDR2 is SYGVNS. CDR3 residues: CASSQGFRSGELFF. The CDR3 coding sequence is TGTGCCAGCAGTCAGGGTTTCCGTAGCGGGGAGCTGTTTTTT.

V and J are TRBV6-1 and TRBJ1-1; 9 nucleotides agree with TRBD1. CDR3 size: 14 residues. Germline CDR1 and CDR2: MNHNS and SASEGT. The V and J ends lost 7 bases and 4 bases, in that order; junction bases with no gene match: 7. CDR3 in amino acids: CASTRDRVGTEAFF. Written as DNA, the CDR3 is TGTGCCAGCACTAGGGACAGGGTGGGCACTGAAGCTTTCTTT.

Here the CDR3 DNA reads TGTGCCAGCAGTTTCGGACTAGCGGGAGTAGATACGCAGTATTTT. This codes for CASSFGLAGVDTQYF. V usage is TRBV12-3 or TRBV12-4 and J usage is TRBJ2-3, with 13 nucleotides matching TRBD2. There are 15 residues in the CDR3. With 3 bases clipped from V and 5 bases from J, the junction kept 2 bases outside the gene matches.

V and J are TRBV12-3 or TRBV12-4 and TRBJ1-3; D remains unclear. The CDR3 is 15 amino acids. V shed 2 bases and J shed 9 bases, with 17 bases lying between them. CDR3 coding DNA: TGTGCCAGCAGTTTATCCAGTCTGGCTTGGGGCACCATATATTTT. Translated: CASSLSSLAWGTIYF.

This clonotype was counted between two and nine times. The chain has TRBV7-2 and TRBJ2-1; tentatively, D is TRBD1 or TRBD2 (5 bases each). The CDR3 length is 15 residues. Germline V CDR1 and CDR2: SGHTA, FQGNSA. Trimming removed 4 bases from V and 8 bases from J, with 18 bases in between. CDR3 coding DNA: TGTGCCAGCAGCTACCTCCTACCGGGGCCCCATGAGCAGTTCTTC. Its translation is CASSYLLPGPHEQFF.

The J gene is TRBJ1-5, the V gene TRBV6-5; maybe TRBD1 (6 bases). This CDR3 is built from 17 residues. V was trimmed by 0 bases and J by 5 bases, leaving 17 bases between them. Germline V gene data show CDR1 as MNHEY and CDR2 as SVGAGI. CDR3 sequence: CASSYSPGGSAYQPQHF. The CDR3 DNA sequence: TGTGCCAGCAGTTACTCTCCCGGGGGCTCCGCTTATCAGCCCCAGCATTTT.